One sample yielded the 21 T cell receptor beta chains listed below, sequenced in a study of patients and donors after allogeneic stem cell transplantation. TCRdb passed the RT-PCR reads through MiXCR, listing each CDR3 protein once. The table shows roughly 940,000 distinct CDR3 sequences, with more than 15% occurring only once. What was sequenced was blood, either unsorted or a sorted T cell fraction (not recorded which). These receptors were obtained from a human donor who was either an allogeneic HSCT recipient or a stem cell or donor lymphocyte infusion donor (not recorded which). It is not recorded whose cells these are; they may come from a transplant donor.

This chain links TRBV3-1 with TRBJ2-5; D gene unclear. Germline V gives CDR1 LGHDT, CDR2 YNNKEL (reference sequence). This CDR3 spans 14 amino acids. The germline V and J ends were trimmed by 2 bases and 5 bases, with 12 bases remaining between them. The CDR3 DNA reads as TGTGCCAGCAGCCAATCCTATGCCAGGGAGACCCAGTACTTC. Amino acid sequence: CASSQSYARETQYF.

This clonotype was observed a handful of times. The rearrangement links TRBV7-8 to TRBJ2-3; D perhaps matches TRBD1 (5 bases). Trimming removed 5 bases at V and 0 bases at J, with 18 bases between. The CDR3 runs 17 residues. CDR1 is SGHVS, CDR2 FQNEAQ, per germline. CDR3 sequence (DNA): TGTGCCAGCAGCCCCTACGTGACAGCAGAGAGCACAGATACGCAGTATTTT. It is translated as CASSPYVTAESTDTQYF.

This clonotype was picked up a small number of times. As the CDR3 is not closed by the conserved phenylalanine or tryptophan, this likely results from a read error. No DNA is shown, since the ends of the CDR3 on it are uncertain; the CDR3 is the one TCRdb lists. The chain has TRBV20-1 and TRBJ2-7; TRBD1 is the table's D call and was not checked against the DNA. CDR1 DFQATT and CDR2 SNEGSKA come from the germline V gene (reference sequence). The CDR3 has 11 amino acids, counting both end residues. CDR3 region: CSARDEGGIVP.

This clonotype was detected only a few times. CDR3 region: CASSLDRDSSYEQYF. The CDR3 DNA follows: TGCGCCAGCAGCCTCGACCGGGACAGCTCCTACGAGCAGTACTTC. The chain joins TRBV5-1 to TRBJ2-7; 7 nucleotides agree with TRBD1. Trimming removed 4 bases from V and 0 bases from J; junction bases left unmatched: 7. Germline V gives CDR1 SGHRS, CDR2 YFSETQ. The CDR3 is 15 residues long.

This chain links TRBV6-5 with TRBJ2-7, with D unresolved. Deletions cut 0 bases from V and 0 bases from J, with 6 bases between. Germline assignment: CDR1 MNHEY and CDR2 SVGAGI. The length of the CDR3 is 14 residues. The CDR3 loop is CASSYSAASYEQYF. CDR3 nucleotide sequence: TGTGCCAGCAGTTACTCTGCGGCCTCCTACGAGCAGTACTTC.

This clonotype was observed many times. This chain uses TRBV12-3 or TRBV12-4 with TRBJ1-2, with D possibly being TRBD1 (5 bases). The CDR3 contains 16 residues. Trimming pared 3 bases from V and 2 bases from J, leaving 16 bases between. The CDR3 DNA reads as TGTGCCAGCAGTTTGACGGGGGGTGGTGGAAACTATGGCTACACCTTC. This gives the protein CASSLTGGGGNYGYTF.

This clonotype turned up a few times. The rearrangement links TRBV6-1 to TRBJ1-1; unclear D gene. Germline V CDR1 and CDR2: MNHNS, SASEGT. V lost 0 bases and J lost 5, with 10 bases in between. The CDR3 consists of 14 residues. CDR3 protein: CASSEASVGTEAFF. Here the CDR3 DNA reads TGTGCCAGCAGTGAAGCGTCTGTGGGGACTGAAGCTTTCTTT.

V is TRBV20-1 and J is TRBJ1-5; D gene unclear. Germline V gives CDR1 DFQATT, CDR2 SNEGSKA (reference sequence). The CDR3 spans 16 residues. V was pared by 2 bases and J by 0 bases, with 14 bases between. CDR3: CSARTGLKYSNQPQHF. The CDR3 DNA follows: TGCAGTGCTAGAACGGGTTTGAAGTATAGCAATCAGCCCCAGCATTTT.

The genes are TRBV27 and TRBJ1-1; D perhaps matches TRBD1 (5 bases). There are 12 residues in the CDR3. Trimming took 11 bases from V and 1 from J, leaving 11 bases between them. The V gene's germline CDR1 is MNHEY and CDR2 SMNVEV (reference sequence). The DNA for the CDR3 is TGTGCCTCCCGGGACTGGAACACTGAAGCTTTCTTT. Its protein is CASRDWNTEAFF.

The V gene is TRBV9, the J gene TRBJ2-1; perhaps TRBD2 as D (6 bases). The CDR3 loop spans 16 amino acids. Germline values: CDR1 SGDLS, CDR2 YYNGEE. The ends were cut back, 1 base at V and 4 bases at J, with 15 bases in the middle. The CDR3 nucleotides read TGTGCCAGCAGCGTAATCGGGGGAGATGTTTACAATGAGCAGTTCTTC. Encoded protein: CASSVIGGDVYNEQFF.

The chain carries TRBV7-9 and TRBJ2-2, with TRBD2 identical over 9 bases. CDR1 and CDR2 (germline): SEHNR, FQNEAQ (reference sequence). With 2 bases clipped from V and 3 bases from J, the junction kept 7 bases outside the gene matches. The CDR3 runs 17 residues. The CDR3 DNA is TGTGCCAGCAGCTTATGGCTAGCGGGGCGAGACACCGGGGAGCTGTTTTTT. Residues: CASSLWLAGRDTGELFF.

This clonotype occurred a few times. This chain joins TRBV7-8 and TRBJ1-6; TRBD1 is a possible D gene (5 bases). Germline assignment: CDR1 SGHVS and CDR2 FQNEAQ. This CDR3 is 12 amino acids long. The V gene lost 8 bases and the J gene lost 12 bases, with 14 bases spanning the gap. Written as DNA, the CDR3 is TGTGCCAGCGGGGCGGACGGGAGACCCCTCCACTTT. Its protein product is CASGADGRPLHF.

The rearrangement joins TRBV7-3 to TRBJ2-2; possible D gene TRBD2, 6 bases. The germline gives CDR1 SGHTA, CDR2 FQGTGA. CDR3 length: 14 residues. Trimming pared 5 bases from V and 4 bases from J, leaving 11 bases between. This CDR3 reads CASSNGEVTGELFF. CDR3 sequence (DNA): TGTGCCAGCAGCAACGGGGAGGTCACCGGGGAGCTGTTTTTT.

This clonotype was observed a few times. The chain has TRBV15 and TRBJ2-3; 7 bases align to TRBD1. The CDR3 length is 15 residues. Germline V lookup: CDR1 LNHNV, CDR2 YYDKDF (reference sequence). V lost 3 bases and J lost 3; bases outside the gene matches: 6. CDR3 nucleotide sequence: TGTGCCACCAGCAGGCGACAGGGCAGGACAGATACGCAGTATTTT. Its translation is CATSRRQGRTDTQYF.

The rearrangement joins TRBV15 to TRBJ2-3, with TRBD2 matching 8 bases. Trimming at V came to 0 bases and at J to 6 bases, leaving 5 bases not matched to a gene. Per the germline V gene, CDR1 is LNHNV and CDR2 is YYDKDF (reference sequence). The CDR3 covers 15 residues. CDR3 sequence: CATSRDPASGDTQYF. The CDR3 DNA is TGTGCCACCAGCAGAGATCCCGCTAGCGGGGATACGCAGTATTTT.

This clonotype was seen only a few times. This chain joins TRBV6-1 and TRBJ2-1, with TRBD2 matching over 14 bases. Trimming removed 7 bases from V and 7 bases from J; junction bases left unmatched: 6. The CDR3 totals 15 residues. Per germline, CDR1 MNHNS and CDR2 SASEGT. CDR3 in amino acids: CASKRTSGRRNEQFF. The DNA for the CDR3 is TGTGCCAGCAAGAGGACTAGCGGGAGGAGAAATGAGCAGTTCTTC.

This clonotype was seen a handful of times. This chain connects TRBV5-1 to TRBJ2-7; TRBD2 might be the D (5 bases). The germline V and J ends were trimmed by 2 bases and 0 bases, with 12 bases remaining between them. Germline V lookup: CDR1 SGHRS, CDR2 YFSETQ. CDR3 length: 15 residues. The DNA of the CDR3 is TGCGCCAGCAGCTTTAAGCGGACGGACTCCTACGAGCAGTACTTC. It specifies CASSFKRTDSYEQYF. The complete variable domain, with remaining parts taken from reference TRBV5-1 and TRBJ2-7, reads KAGVTQTPRYLIKTRGQQVTLSCSPISGHRSVSWYQQTPGQGLQFLFEYFSETQRNKGNFPGRFSGRQFSNSRSEMNVSTLELGDSALYLCASSFKRTDSYEQYFGPGTRLTVT.

The chain combines TRBV27 with TRBJ2-1; TRBD2 agrees at 15 bases. This CDR3 spans 18 amino acids. The germline gives CDR1 MNHEY, CDR2 SMNVEV (reference sequence). The V and J ends lost 2 bases and 0 bases, in that order; junction bases with no gene match: 2. The CDR3 protein is CASSLGTSGRFSYNEQFF. DNA of the CDR3: TGTGCCAGCAGTTTAGGGACTAGCGGGAGGTTCTCCTACAATGAGCAGTTCTTC.

V is TRBV7-9 and J is TRBJ2-7; 8 bases line up with TRBD2. This CDR3 contains 16 residues. The V gene's germline CDR1 is SEHNR and CDR2 FQNEAQ (reference sequence). V trimming: 4 bases; J trimming: 4 bases; junction bases outside the gene matches: 12. The CDR3 region has the DNA TGTGCCAGCAGCTCCCTAGATGGGACTAGGAAATACGAGCAGTACTTC. It yields the protein CASSSLDGTRKYEQYF.

The V and J genes are TRBV6-5 and TRBJ1-5; D is ambiguous. V was clipped by 0 bases and J by 4 bases, with 4 bases between them. The CDR3 sequence is 13 residues long. Per the germline V gene, CDR1 is MNHEY and CDR2 is SVGAGI. The DNA for the CDR3 is TGTGCCAGCAGTTACTCAGCAAATCAGCCCCAGCATTTT. This codes for CASSYSANQPQHF.

The chain employs TRBV7-9 and TRBJ2-2, with D possibly TRBD2 on 6 matching bases. Germline V gene lookup returns CDR1 SEHNR and CDR2 FQNEAQ (reference sequence). The CDR3 contains 16 residues. V was trimmed by 1 base and J by 3 bases, leaving 12 bases between them. In DNA form, the CDR3 reads TGTGCCAGCAGCTTAGGGGGAGGACCGTACACCGGGGAGCTGTTTTTT. This encodes CASSLGGGPYTGELFF.